These T cell receptor beta chains were read from a single sample in a study of CD8+CD57+ T cells in acquired aplastic anemia. Using its own MiXCR run on the reads, TCRdb lists one record per CDR3 protein. The sample carries 150,000 to 160,000 distinct CDR3 sequences, over 50% recorded once. The sequenced sample was sorted CD4+, CD8+, or CD8+CD57+ T cells (not recorded which) from PBMCs. The receptors stem from a human donor with aplastic anemia. Both conserved end residues are part of each CDR3. A D gene is named only where the DNA matches it firmly. For some rows the clone size is stated as once, few or many, or as a class when expanded; others skip it.

V gene	D gene	clone size	J gene	CDR3 protein	CDR3 DNA
TRBV20-1	-	-	TRBJ2-7	CSARDPSSYEQYF	TGCAGTGCTAGAGATCCCTCATCCTACGAGCAGTACTTC
TRBV3-1	TRBD2	-	TRBJ2-7	CASSPHGLADPYEQYF	TGTGCCAGCAGCCCCCACGGACTAGCGGATCCCTACGAGCAGTACTTC
TRBV24-1	-	-	TRBJ1-2	CATSDFRGDYGYTF	TGTGCCACCAGTGATTTCCGAGGGGACTATGGCTACACCTTC
TRBV7-8	-	many	TRBJ1-5	CASSLDLQPQHF	TGTGCCAGCAGCTTAGACTTACAGCCCCAGCATTTT
TRBV19	-	-	TRBJ2-2	CASSMRTGELFF	TGTGCCAGTAGTATGCGTACCGGGGAGCTGTTTTTT
TRBV4-2	-	-	TRBJ2-1	CASSTGLARYNEQFF	TGTGCCAGCAGCACTGGGCTAGCAAGATACAATGAGCAGTTCTTC
TRBV13	-	-	TRBJ1-2	CASSLRGVGYTF	TGTGCCAGCAGCTTGAGAGGAGTTGGCTACACCTTC
TRBV10-3	TRBD2	few	TRBJ2-5	CAAQAGVGETQYF	TGTGCCGCACAAGCGGGAGTGGGGGAGACCCAGTACTTC
TRBV19	-	-	TRBJ1-1	CASSELGNTEAFF	TGTGCCAGTAGTGAACTAGGAAACACTGAAGCTTTCTTT
TRBV24-1	-	-	TRBJ2-2	CATSNRGGELFF	TGTGCCACCAGTAATCGGGGCGGGGAGCTGTTTTTT
TRBV29-1	-	few	TRBJ2-7	CSVEDSSYEQYF	TGCAGCGTTGAGGACAGCTCCTACGAGCAGTACTTC
TRBV10-3	TRBD2	-	TRBJ2-3	CAITPMVAGMIDTQYF	TGTGCCATCACCCCAATGGTAGCGGGAATGATAGATACGCAGTATTTT
TRBV2	-	-	TRBJ1-5	CASSVRDYEHF	TGTGCCAGCAGTGTGAGGGACTACGAGCATTTT
TRBV10-2	-	-	TRBJ2-3	CASSGGIPGTDTQYF	TGCGCCAGCAGTGGTGGTATCCCCGGCACAGATACGCAGTATTTT
TRBV6-2/TRBV6-3	-	many	TRBJ1-6	CASSTAAGGNSPLHF	TGTGCCAGCAGTACCGCCGCGGGGGGCAATTCACCCCTCCACTTT
TRBV9	-	few	TRBJ2-5	CASSPRQSTAQYF	TGTGCCAGCAGCCCCCGGCAGTCGACTGCCCAGTACTTC
TRBV4-3	-	-	TRBJ1-6	CASSQEGGGVSNSPLHF	TGCGCCAGCAGCCAAGAGGGGGGCGGCGTCTCTAATTCACCCCTCCACTTT
TRBV6-2/TRBV6-3	TRBD2	-	TRBJ2-2	CASSYNVPAGDPANTGELFF	TGTGCCAGCAGTTACAACGTCCCAGCGGGGGACCCAGCGAACACCGGGGAGCTGTTTTTT
TRBV9	-	many	TRBJ2-3	CASSSPPDTQYF	TGTGCCAGCAGCTCCCCGCCGGATACGCAGTATTTT
TRBV24-1	-	-	TRBJ1-1	CATSTQGQAFF	TGTGCCACGAGCACTCAGGGGCAAGCTTTCTTT
TRBV20-1	TRBD1	-	TRBJ1-2	CSASTGEGDYGYTF	TGCAGTGCTAGTACAGGGGAAGGTGACTATGGCTACACCTTC
TRBV7-3	-	many	TRBJ2-3	CASSYDQRDTQYF	TGTGCCAGCAGCTATGATCAGCGGGATACGCAGTATTTT
TRBV19	TRBD1	-	TRBJ1-2	CASSITGDYGYTF	TGTGCCAGTAGTATCACAGGGGACTATGGCTACACCTTC
TRBV19	TRBD1	-	TRBJ1-5	CASSTTGTGGFNQPQHF	TGTGCCAGTAGTACGACCGGGACAGGGGGTTTCAATCAGCCCCAGCATTTT
TRBV15	TRBD1	-	TRBJ2-7	CATSTGQGGYEQYF	TGTGCCACCAGCACGGGACAGGGAGGGTACGAGCAGTACTTC
TRBV4-3	-	many	TRBJ2-7	CASSQDGTREQYF	TGCGCCAGCAGCCAAGACGGGACGAGGGAGCAGTACTTC
TRBV10-3	-	-	TRBJ1-6	CAISDGFTGTPLHF	TGTGCCATCAGTGACGGGTTCACGGGGACACCCCTCCACTTT
TRBV10-3	TRBD1	-	TRBJ1-2	CASPQGEPYGYTF	TGTGCCAGCCCACAGGGGGAACCTTATGGCTACACCTTC
TRBV2	-	-	TRBJ2-7	CASSPLTFTQYF	TGTGCCAGCAGTCCTTTGACCTTTACGCAGTACTTC
TRBV7-9	TRBD2	-	TRBJ2-5	CASSLEGTSLATQYF	TGTGCCAGCAGCTTAGAAGGGACTAGCCTAGCGACCCAGTACTTC
TRBV5-5	TRBD1	-	TRBJ1-5	CASRPKPTGGNQPQHF	TGTGCCAGCAGACCAAAACCCACAGGGGGCAATCAGCCCCAGCATTTT
TRBV4-1	TRBD1	-	TRBJ2-2	CASSPGTGRNTGELFF	TGCGCCAGCAGCCCGGGGACAGGGCGGAACACCGGGGAGCTGTTTTTT
TRBV20-1	-	many	TRBJ1-1	CSARGPLQTEAFF	TGCAGTGCTAGAGGGCCATTGCAGACTGAAGCTTTCTTT
TRBV7-9	-	-	TRBJ2-7	CASSSGGALGEQYF	TGTGCCAGCAGTTCTGGCGGGGCCCTGGGGGAGCAGTACTTC
TRBV20-1	-	many	TRBJ2-7	CSARNRGTYEQYF	TGCAGTGCTAGGAATCGAGGGACCTACGAGCAGTACTTC
TRBV24-1	TRBD1	few	TRBJ1-2	CATSVSTGSEDGYTF	TGTGCCACCAGTGTTTCGACAGGGTCGGAGGATGGCTACACCTTC
TRBV2	-	many	TRBJ1-2	CATRQAPNYGYTF	TGTGCCACCAGACAGGCGCCTAACTATGGCTACACCTTC
TRBV2	TRBD1	-	TRBJ1-1	CASRGTGATNTEAFF	TGTGCCAGCAGGGGGACAGGGGCGACGAACACTGAAGCTTTCTTT
TRBV11-2	TRBD2	many	TRBJ2-2	CASSWRLAGDYLNTGELFF	TGTGCCAGCAGCTGGAGACTAGCGGGGGATTACCTGAACACCGGGGAGCTGTTTTTT
TRBV15	TRBD1	-	TRBJ2-7	CATSRDPGQGYYEQYF	TGTGCCACCAGCCGAGATCCGGGACAGGGTTACTACGAGCAGTACTTC
TRBV6-1	TRBD1	-	TRBJ1-5	CASSDRDRGSNQPQHF	TGTGCCAGCAGTGACCGGGACAGGGGGAGCAATCAGCCCCAGCATTTT
TRBV4-1	TRBD1	many	TRBJ2-7	CASSQSRGRYEQYF	TGCGCCAGCAGCCAGAGCAGGGGGCGGTACGAGCAGTACTTC
TRBV4-1	-	-	TRBJ1-2	CASSQNVVYKVLQGGYTF	TGCGCCAGCAGCCAAAACGTAGTTTATAAGGTCCTCCAAGGGGGCTACACCTTC
TRBV29-1	-	-	TRBJ1-1	CSVEGTKNTEAFF	TGCAGCGTTGAAGGGACGAAGAACACTGAAGCTTTCTTT
TRBV25-1	-	few	TRBJ1-4	CASSETQGVDSNEKLFF	TGTGCCAGCAGTGAAACCCAAGGGGTTGACTCTAATGAAAAACTGTTTTTT
TRBV24-1	TRBD2	-	TRBJ2-7	CATSVGGGEQYF	TGTGCCACCAGTGTCGGGGGGGGCGAGCAGTACTTC
TRBV7-6	-	-	TRBJ2-7	CASSLQGGPAEQYF	TGTGCCAGCAGCCTCCAGGGGGGCCCCGCCGAGCAGTACTTC
TRBV6-4	TRBD1	many	TRBJ1-1	CASSDGQGNTEAFF	TGTGCCAGCAGTGACGGACAGGGGAACACTGAAGCTTTCTTT
TRBV27	-	many	TRBJ1-1	CASGLDEAFF	TGTGCCAGCGGACTCGATGAAGCTTTCTTT
TRBV4-1	-	-	TRBJ1-6	CASSQTPGGRNSPLHF	TGCGCCAGCAGCCAAACCCCCGGGGGCCGTAATTCACCCCTCCACTTT
TRBV5-1	-	many	TRBJ2-3	CASSPRSSTDTQYF	TGCGCCAGCAGCCCTAGGTCTAGCACAGATACGCAGTATTTT
TRBV20-1	TRBD2	many	TRBJ2-2	CSARAYGDPGLAGSNTGELFF	TGCAGTGCTAGAGCATACGGAGATCCGGGACTAGCGGGGTCGAACACCGGGGAGCTGTTTTTT
TRBV6-4	-	-	TRBJ1-1	CASSLIAGGGEEAFF	TGTGCCAGCAGTTTGATAGCGGGGGGCGGGGAAGAAGCTTTCTTT